This T cell receptor beta chain was identified during a study of CD8+ T cells in alopecia areata. V lost 3 bases, J lost 1 base, and 13 bases lay in between. In germline, CDR1 is SGHDT, CDR2 YYEEEE. The CDR3 loop spans 15 amino acids. Study outcomes and limitations: The study found tofacitinib significantly decreased scalp clonality and expanded CD8+ clones among the top 100. Compared with mice, patients displayed less clear TCR sharing, possibly for HLA-related reasons.

Extracted from the samples, RNA was reverse transcribed into cDNA to serve as the sequencing template. TCRdb's table, derived via immunoSEQ multiplex PCR, lists solely in-frame clones and lacks some. Of fewer than 250,000 clones detected, more than 30% appear once; the ten largest clones hold under 0.55%. As to this clone: The antigen remains undetermined.

Treatment here: oral pan-JAK inhibitor, 5-10 mg twice daily. The chain has TRBV5-6 and TRBJ1-1; no firm D call. The starting material was CD4+ T cells sorted from blood, obtained at approximately week 30, from a patient treated with tofacitinib. The sequence came from a human donor with alopecia areata. CDR3 in amino acids: CASSSVLKGNTEAFF. The CDR3 DNA is TGTGCCAGCAGCTCCGTCTTGAAGGGGAACACTGAAGCTTTCTTT. Using reference TRBV5-6 and TRBJ1-1 for the parts outside the CDR3, the full variable domain is DAGVTQSPTHLIKTRGQQVTLRCSPKSGHDTVSWYQQALGQGPQFIFQYYEEEERQRGNFPDRFSGHQFPNYSSELNVNALLLGDSALYLCASSSVLKGNTEAFFGQGTRLTVV.